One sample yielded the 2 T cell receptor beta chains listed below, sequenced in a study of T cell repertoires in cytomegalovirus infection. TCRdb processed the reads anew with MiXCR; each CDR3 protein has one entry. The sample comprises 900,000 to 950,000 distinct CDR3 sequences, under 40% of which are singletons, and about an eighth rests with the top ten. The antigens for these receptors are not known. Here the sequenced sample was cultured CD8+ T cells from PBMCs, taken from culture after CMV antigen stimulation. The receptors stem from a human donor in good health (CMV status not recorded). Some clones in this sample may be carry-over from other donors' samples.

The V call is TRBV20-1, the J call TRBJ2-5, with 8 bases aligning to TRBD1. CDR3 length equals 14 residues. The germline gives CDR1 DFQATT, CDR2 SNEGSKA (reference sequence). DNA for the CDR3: TGCAGCGCTCCCTTGGACAGGGAGGAAGAGACCCAGTACTTC. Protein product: CSAPLDREEETQYF.

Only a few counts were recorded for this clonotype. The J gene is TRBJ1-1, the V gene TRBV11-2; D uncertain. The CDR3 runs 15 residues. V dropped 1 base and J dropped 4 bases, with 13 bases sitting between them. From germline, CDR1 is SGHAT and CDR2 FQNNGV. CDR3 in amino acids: CASSLVDGRGTEAFF. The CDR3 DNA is TGTGCCAGCAGCTTAGTTGATGGCCGGGGCACTGAAGCTTTCTTT.